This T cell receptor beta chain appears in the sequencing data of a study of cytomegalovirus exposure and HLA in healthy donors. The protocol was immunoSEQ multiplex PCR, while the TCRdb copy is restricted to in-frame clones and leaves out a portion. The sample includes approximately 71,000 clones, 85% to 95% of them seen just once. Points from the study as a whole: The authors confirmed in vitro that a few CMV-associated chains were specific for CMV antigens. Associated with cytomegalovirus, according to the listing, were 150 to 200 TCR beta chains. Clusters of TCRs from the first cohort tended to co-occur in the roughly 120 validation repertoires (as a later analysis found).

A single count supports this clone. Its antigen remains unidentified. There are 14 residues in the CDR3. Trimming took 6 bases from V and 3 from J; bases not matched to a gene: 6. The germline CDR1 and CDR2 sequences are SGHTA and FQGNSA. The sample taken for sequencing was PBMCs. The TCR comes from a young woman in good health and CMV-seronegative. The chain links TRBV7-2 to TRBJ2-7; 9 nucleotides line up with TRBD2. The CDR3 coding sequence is TGTGCCAGCAGTGCGGGAGGGGGATTCTACGAGCAGTACTTC. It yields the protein CASSAGGGFYEQYF.